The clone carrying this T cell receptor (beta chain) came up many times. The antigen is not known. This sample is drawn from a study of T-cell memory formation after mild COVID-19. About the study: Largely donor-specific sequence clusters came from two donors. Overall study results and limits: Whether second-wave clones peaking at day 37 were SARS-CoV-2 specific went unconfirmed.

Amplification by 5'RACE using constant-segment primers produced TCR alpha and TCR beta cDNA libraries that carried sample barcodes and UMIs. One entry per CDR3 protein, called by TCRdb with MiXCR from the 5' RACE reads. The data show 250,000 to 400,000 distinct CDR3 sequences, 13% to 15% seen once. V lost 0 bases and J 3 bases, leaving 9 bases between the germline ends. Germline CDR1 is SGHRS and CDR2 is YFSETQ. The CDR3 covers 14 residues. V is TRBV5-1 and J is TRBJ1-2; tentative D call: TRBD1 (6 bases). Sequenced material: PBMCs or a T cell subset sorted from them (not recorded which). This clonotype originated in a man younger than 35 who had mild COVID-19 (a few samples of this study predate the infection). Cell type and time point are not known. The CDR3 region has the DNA TGCGCCAGCAGCTTGGCAGGGGAGGACTATGGCTACACCTTC. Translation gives CASSLAGEDYGYTF.